Listed below are T cell receptor beta chains from one sample, sequenced in a study of CD8+ T cells in alopecia areata. Libraries were prepared by immunoSEQ multiplex PCR; TCRdb keeps only in-frame clonotypes and omits some of them. This sample has around 290,000 clones; 55% to 70% occur once, and the top ten carry more than 1.5%. The sample was CD4+ T cells sorted from blood, taken at week 24, from a patient treated with tofacitinib. The receptors were gathered from a human donor with alopecia areata. CDR3s include the opening cysteine and the closing phenylalanine or tryptophan. A D gene is named only where the DNA matches it firmly. Where a row states a size, it is once, few, many or the class of an expanded clone; other rows omit it.

>TRBJ1-2|.|TRBV30|.
CAWKGPDRNYGYTF
TGTGCCTGGAAGGGACCAGACAGGAACTATGGCTACACCTTC
>TRBJ2-5|.|TRBV7-2|.
CASSLEGGEYETQYF
TGTGCCAGCAGCTTAGAGGGCGGGGAATACGAGACCCAGTACTTC
>TRBJ2-1|.|TRBV9|.
CASSVQLGAYNEQFF
TGTGCCAGCAGCGTCCAACTGGGGGCCTACAATGAGCAGTTCTTC
>TRBJ2-5|.|TRBV30|.
CAWSERWETQYF
TGTGCCTGGAGTGAACGCTGGGAGACCCAGTACTTC
>TRBJ2-7|.|TRBV6-5|once
CASSGTGPLYEQYF
TGTGCCAGCAGTGGTACCGGGCCCCTCTACGAGCAGTACTTC
>TRBJ2-1|.|TRBV29-1|few
CSAAEGRNEQFF
TGCAGCGCCGCTGAGGGACGCAATGAGCAGTTCTTC
>TRBJ2-1|.|TRBV4-2|.
CASSQDSDQGNEQFF
TGTGCCAGCAGCCAAGATTCCGACCAGGGGAATGAGCAGTTCTTC
>TRBJ1-4|.|TRBV6-1|few
CASSRPAATNEKLFF
TGTGCCAGCAGCCGGCCGGCTGCAACTAATGAAAAACTGTTTTTT
>TRBJ1-5|.|TRBV10-3|few
CAISQVSGPQHF
TGTGCCATCAGTCAGGTATCGGGGCCCCAGCATTTT
>TRBJ1-1|.|TRBV30|.
CAWSRGRLNTEAFF
TGTGCCTGGAGCCGGGGGCGGCTGAACACTGAAGCTTTCTTT
>TRBJ2-4|.|TRBV7-3|.
CASSPHPRTVRSENIQYF
TGTGCCAGCAGCCCTCACCCCCGGACAGTCCGATCGGAAAACATTCAGTACTTC